This entry describes one T cell receptor beta chain. Base qualities were left out, and no much larger clone turns up one base away. PBMCs were stimulated for approximately six hours with overlapping CMV pp65 and IE-1 peptide pools before enrichment with an IFNgamma secretion assay kit. Unmodified control products were expanded alongside the edited products but were not electroporated. Enriched CMV-specific T cells were expanded in culture with recombinant human IL-7 and IL-15. T cell products were cultured for roughly 20 days before cryopreservation. After activation, IFNgamma secretion was used to enrich CMV-specific T cells from PBMCs. Genomic DNA served as the input for TCRbeta sequencing, which was run through the immunoSEQ service. Turning to the authors' computational methods: The repertoires were analyzed in immunoSEQ ANALYZER 3.0, which was used to calculate Morisita similarity, clonality, top-10 clone coverage and total clone counts. Clonality was scaled so that 1 meant monoclonal and lower values meant more diverse products. TCRdb carries this immuneACCESS record with in-frame sequences only. Its versions omit some clonotypes, under half of them owing to an unresolved V gene in the studies checked, with the rest unexplained. V and J calls and clone size are as listed in that table; D and trimming were resolved from the DNA. Recorded for this sample are fewer than 900 clones; 46% of them occurred a single time. The ten largest make up about 89% of the sample.

These data belong to a study of tacrolimus-resistant gene-edited T cells for transplant recipients (TCRdb year 2020). Study-wide context: Clonality and the number of clones in expanded FKBP12 knockout CMV-specific T cell products were compared with those in unedited CMV-specific T cell products using TCRbeta sequencing. Repertoire sequencing was done as a safety check to rule out transformation-driven clonal outgrowth after gene editing. Sequencing covered a couple of donors, and each donor provided one unedited CMV-specific T cell product and one FKBP12 knockout CMV-specific T cell product.

V lost 1 base and J lost 8 bases; the stretch between them is 8 bases long. CDR3 length: 11 amino acids, cysteine to phenylalanine. Only CDR3 DNA is held: 33 bases, read in frame from base 1. The germline V gene encodes CDR1 GTSNPN and CDR2 SVGIG (reference sequence). Points the paper makes about the study in general: No Morisita similarity was observed between repertoires from different donors, whereas high similarity was observed between knockout and unedited products from the same donor. Comparable clonality, top-10 clone read coverage, and total clone numbers were found for knockout and unedited products. The repertoire comparisons shown in Figure 5 were based on n = 2. It was concluded by the authors that the TCRbeta repertoire was not drastically skewed by gene editing and that excessive clonal expansion was not caused by gene editing.

Sequenced material: a CMV-specific product grown in culture. The meaning of the sample's cell subset or site label: expanded CMV-specific T cell product isolated by IFNgamma secretion after CMV peptide stimulation. This receptor was identified in a human donor in good health, a blood donor. The rearrangement joined TRBV30 to TRBJ1-1; possibly the D gene is TRBD1, per 5 matching bases. The DNA sequence is given as TGTGCCTGGAGTGGACAGCAGGAAGCTTTCTTT. This sequence encodes CAWSGQQEAFF.